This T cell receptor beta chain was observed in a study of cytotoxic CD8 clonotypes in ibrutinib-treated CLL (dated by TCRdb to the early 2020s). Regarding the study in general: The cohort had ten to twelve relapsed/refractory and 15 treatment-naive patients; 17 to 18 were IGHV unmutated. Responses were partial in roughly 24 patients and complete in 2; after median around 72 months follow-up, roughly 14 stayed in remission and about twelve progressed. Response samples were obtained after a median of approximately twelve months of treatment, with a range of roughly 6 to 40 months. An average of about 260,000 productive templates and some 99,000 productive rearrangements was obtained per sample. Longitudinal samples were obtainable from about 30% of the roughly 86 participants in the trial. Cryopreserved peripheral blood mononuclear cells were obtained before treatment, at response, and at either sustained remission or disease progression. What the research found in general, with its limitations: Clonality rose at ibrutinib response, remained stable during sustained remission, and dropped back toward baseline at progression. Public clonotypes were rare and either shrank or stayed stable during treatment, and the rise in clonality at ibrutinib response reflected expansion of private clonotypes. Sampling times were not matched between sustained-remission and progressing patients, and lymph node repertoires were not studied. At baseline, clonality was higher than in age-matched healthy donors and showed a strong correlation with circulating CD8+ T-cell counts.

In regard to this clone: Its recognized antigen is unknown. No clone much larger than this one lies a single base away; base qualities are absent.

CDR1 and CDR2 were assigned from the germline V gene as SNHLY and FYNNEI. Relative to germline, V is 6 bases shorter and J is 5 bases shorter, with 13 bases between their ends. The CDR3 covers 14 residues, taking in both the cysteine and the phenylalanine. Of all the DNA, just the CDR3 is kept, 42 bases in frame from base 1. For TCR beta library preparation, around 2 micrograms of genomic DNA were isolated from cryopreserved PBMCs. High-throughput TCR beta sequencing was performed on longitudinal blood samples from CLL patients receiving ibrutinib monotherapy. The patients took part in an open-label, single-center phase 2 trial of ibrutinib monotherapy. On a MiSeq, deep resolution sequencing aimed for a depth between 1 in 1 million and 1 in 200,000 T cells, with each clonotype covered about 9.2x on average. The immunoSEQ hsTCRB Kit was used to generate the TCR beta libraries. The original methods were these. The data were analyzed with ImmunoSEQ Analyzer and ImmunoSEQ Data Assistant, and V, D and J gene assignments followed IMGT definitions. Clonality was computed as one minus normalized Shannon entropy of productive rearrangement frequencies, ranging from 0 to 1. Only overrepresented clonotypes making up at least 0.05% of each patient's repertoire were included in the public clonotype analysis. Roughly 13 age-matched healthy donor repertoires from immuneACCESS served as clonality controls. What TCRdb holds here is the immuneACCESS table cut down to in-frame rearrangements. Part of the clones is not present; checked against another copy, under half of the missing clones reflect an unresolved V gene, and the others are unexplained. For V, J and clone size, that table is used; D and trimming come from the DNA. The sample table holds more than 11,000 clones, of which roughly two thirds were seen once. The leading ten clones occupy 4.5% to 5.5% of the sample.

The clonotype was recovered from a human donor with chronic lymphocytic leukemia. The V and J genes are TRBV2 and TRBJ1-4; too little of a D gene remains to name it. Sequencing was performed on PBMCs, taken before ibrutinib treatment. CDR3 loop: CASRTRMANEKLFF. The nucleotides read TGTGCCAGCAGGACGAGGATGGCAAATGAAAAACTGTTTTTT.